One T cell receptor beta chain is described in this entry. This clone's antigen is unknown. Per-nucleotide qualities are absent, and no much larger clonotype sits a single base away. This record belongs to a study of shared clonotypes between healthy human individuals (dated by TCRdb to 2019 to 2021). Describing the broader study: A couple of women and a few men aged 18 to 49 years were included in the cohort. For each donor, three plates each were used for CD4 naive and CD4 memory, two plates were used for CD8 naive, and one plate was used for CD8 memory. To estimate repertoire size and how much clonotype sharing occurs between individuals, the study deeply sequenced the blood TCR repertoires of five or six healthy adults. To increase sequencing depth and limit assay-specific biases, TCR repertoire library preparation and sequencing were carried out by different laboratories using diverse techniques. Each donor's leukapheresis produced roughly between about 0.8 and 8.9 billion PBMCs.

Cut back by 4 bases and 0 bases, the V and J ends lie 17 bases apart. CDR1 and CDR2, per the germline V gene, are LGHNA and YSLEER. Spanning cysteine to phenylalanine, the CDR3 consists of 17 amino acids. CDR3 DNA is the only sequence kept; it has 51 bases, read in frame from the first base. Using the deep immunoSEQ assay, multiplex PCR amplified TCR CDR3 regions from genomic DNA. Extracted genomic DNA from each cell subset was spread evenly across all wells of several immunoSEQ 96-well plates, with each plate serving as a replicate. For sorted subsets, each replicate PCR was loaded with approximately 190 ng genomic DNA, equivalent to 25,000 to 35,000 T cell genomes. Purified libraries were quantified with a Qubit 3.0 fluorometer, sized on a Bioanalyzer 2100, and re-quantified with the KAPA Library Quantification kit. Each immunoSEQ 96-well plate was sequenced on its own single-read 150-cycle Illumina NextSeq 550 flow cell. In the authors' own workflow: Because only junctional sequences without quality scores were contained in the immunoSEQ output, filtering matching that applied to full-length reads could not be performed. Sequences were annotated with PyIR, a Python wrapper for IgBLAST v1.9, using IMGT germline references to assign V/J genes and CDR3. Any read was removed if the V/J assignment was weak (E-value above 1e-6), the CDR3 was missing, or the read contained stop codons, out-of-frame junctions, or ambiguous translated residues. V3J clonotypes were defined as sequences sharing an identical inferred V gene, J gene, and CDR3 amino acid sequence. Percentage overlap between repertoires was calculated by dividing the number of shared unique clonotypes by the size of the smaller repertoire. RTK rarefaction, the Chao1 estimator, and Recon v2.1 estimates of unobserved clonotypes were used to assess repertoire richness. For all TCRbeta clonotypes obtained by the gDNA method from a handful of donors, generation probabilities were computed with OLGA. The source is immuneACCESS, and TCRdb retained only in-frame sequences with V and J called. Part of the clones is not carried over; for the studies checked, unresolved V genes explain less than half of this, and the remainder is unexplained. D and trimming come from the DNA, and the V and J calls and clone size come from that table. This sample gives some 2 million clones in total; less than 95% of them show up just once. The biggest ten clones account for roughly 1% of the sample.

Overall study outcomes, separate from this receptor: The genetic and exposure-history diversity represented was limited by the small number of donors. About 5% of naive CD4, 3.5% of naive CD8, about 2.4% of memory CD4, and 0.35% to 0.4% of memory CD8 clonotypes were shared across several donors. Rarefaction of sorted-subset datasets indicated incomplete sequencing despite the large sequencing depth. Larger estimated clonotype richness was generally found for naive subsets than for memory subsets. Higher generation probabilities were observed for clonotypes shared by all four sorted-subset donors than for non-shared clonotypes. Sampling was restricted to blood, and TCR repertoires in tissues likely differ from the TCR repertoires found in blood. Pairwise subsampling led to the expectation that sequencing depth would affect the degree of clonotype sharing among donors.

CD8 naive samples were obtained by positive selection for CCR7 among CD45RO-negative cells, yielding a CD45RA+CCR7+ population from which TemRA cells were excluded. The donors were healthy, HIV-negative adults with no recently reported acute infections or vaccinations. Every donor was a Caucasian adult living in Nashville, Tennessee, USA. After blood collection by leukapheresis, PBMCs were isolated using Ficoll-Histopaque density gradient centrifugation and then cryopreserved in the vapor phase of liquid nitrogen. Analytical flow cytometry was used to check the purity and quantity of every magnetically sorted T cell population. Genomic DNA was isolated from every sorted fraction and measured by UV absorbance on a Nanodrop 2000c.

Sample: naive CD8+ T cells sorted from blood. The cell subset or site label, as the study defines it: CD45RA+CCR7+. The TCR was taken from a man between 18 and 35 years old in good health. Recombination connected TRBV4-3 to TRBJ2-3; the D gene is possibly TRBD2, with 7 bases matching. The CDR3: CASSLGEGGSSTDTQYF. The sequenced DNA: TGCGCCAGCAGCCTAGGGGAGGGGGGTTCTAGCACAGATACGCAGTATTTT.